The T cell receptor beta chain under discussion was sequenced for a study of human T cells and chemical hapten exposure. Study-wide context: The scalp of each patient received a weekly diphenylcyclopropenone dose for the full roughly 23-week study.

Germline V gene sequence: CDR1 LGHNA, CDR2 YSLEER. V trimming: 0 bases; J trimming: 6 bases; junction bases outside the gene matches: 6. The CDR3 extends over 16 amino acids. At least ten counts were recorded for this clonotype. Each cDNA molecule in the library carried unique molecular identifiers. Original methodology: The number of TCRs in each sample had a median of about 95,000 and spanned about 23,224 to 690,600. TCRdb recomputed calls from the RACE reads with MiXCR, one row per CDR3 protein. The V and J calls were determined by TCRdb, not by the authors. Of approximately 370,000 distinct CDR3 sequences listed, around 5.5% were seen once; the top ten hold over 7%. As to time point: pre-sensitization, week 0. The treatment is: therapeutic diphenylcyclopropenone sensitization with weekly scalp DPC.

The receptor was isolated from a woman between 18 and 29 years old with alopecia areata. Some clones in this sample may be carry-over from other donors' samples. The starting material was whole blood, obtained in connection with sensitization to the hapten diphenylcyclopropenone (DPC). The V call is TRBV4-3, the J call TRBJ2-3, with TRBD2 matching over 10 bases. The CDR3 nucleotides are TGCGCCAGCAGCCAAGAAGCCAGCGGGGGGGCGGATACGCAGTATTTT. As protein: CASSQEASGGADTQYF.